This T cell receptor (beta chain) was recovered during a study of CD4 T cells in relation to SARS-CoV-2 and coronaviruses. Study-level information: ViraFEST: approximately ten-day antigen culture of PBMCs, then TCR beta CDR3 sequencing. Study-level findings and limits: SARS-CoV-2-driven expansion was significantly weaker in crossreactive than monoreactive clones. In around three fifths of donors, memory CD4+ clonotypes crossrecognized SARS-CoV-2 and at least one common cold coronavirus spike.

About this clone itself: Antigen specificity is unknown.

CDR1 is LNHDA, CDR2 SQIVND, per germline (reference sequence). V shed 5 bases and J 7 bases; nucleotides not matched to a gene: 8. The CDR3 has 14 residues. The method was immunoSEQ multiplex PCR; TCRdb's version includes in-frame clones alone and lacks a portion of them. The table lists roughly 30,000 clones, about 73% of them singletons. The unexposed donors gave CD4+ T cells in about 2010-2019, prior to COVID-19. CD4+ T cells were isolated from the cells after 10 days of culture. Unexposed-donor CD4+ T cells were probed with SARS-CoV-2 S/N and four cold-coronavirus spikes, cells permitting. V is TRBV19 and J is TRBJ2-5, with TRBD2 matching 9 bases. The sequenced sample was CD4+ T cells from PBMCs, cultured in vitro. The TCR was taken from a human donor in good health. CDR3 residues: CASSEASGIGTQYF. The CDR3 bases are TGTGCCAGTAGTGAGGCTAGCGGGATTGGGACCCAGTACTTC.